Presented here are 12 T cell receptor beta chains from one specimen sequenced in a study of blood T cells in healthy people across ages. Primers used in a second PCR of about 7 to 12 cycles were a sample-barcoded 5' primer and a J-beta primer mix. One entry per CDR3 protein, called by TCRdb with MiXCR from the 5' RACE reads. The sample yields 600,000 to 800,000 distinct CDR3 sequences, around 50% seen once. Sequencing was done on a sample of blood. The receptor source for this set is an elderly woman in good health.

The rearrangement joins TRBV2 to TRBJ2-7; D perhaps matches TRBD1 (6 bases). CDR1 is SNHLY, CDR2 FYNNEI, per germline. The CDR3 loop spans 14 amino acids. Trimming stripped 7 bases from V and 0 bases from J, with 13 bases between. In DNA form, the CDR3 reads TGTGCCAGCACCAGACAGGAGAGCTCCTACGAGCAGTACTTC. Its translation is CASTRQESSYEQYF. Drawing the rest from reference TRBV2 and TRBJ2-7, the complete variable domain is EPEVTQTPSHQVTQMGQEVILRCVPISNHLYFYWYRQILGQKVEFLVSFYNNEISEKSEIFDDQFSVERPDGSNFTLKIRSTKLEDSAMYFCASTRQESSYEQYFGPGTRLTVT.

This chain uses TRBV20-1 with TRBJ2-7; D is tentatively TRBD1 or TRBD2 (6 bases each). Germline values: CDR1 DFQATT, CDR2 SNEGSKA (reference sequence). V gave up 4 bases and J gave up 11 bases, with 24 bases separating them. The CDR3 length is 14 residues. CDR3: CSATGGGRVETEYF. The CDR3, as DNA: TGCAGTGCTACCGGAGGGGGGCGAGTGGAGACCGAGTACTTC.

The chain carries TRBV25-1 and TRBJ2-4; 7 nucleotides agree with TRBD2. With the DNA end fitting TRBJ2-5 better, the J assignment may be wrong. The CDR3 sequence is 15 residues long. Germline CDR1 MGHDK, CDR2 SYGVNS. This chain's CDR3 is CASSEGRGWVETQYF. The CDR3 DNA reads TGTGCCAGCAGTGAAGGGAGGGGATGGGTAGAGACCCAGTACTTC.

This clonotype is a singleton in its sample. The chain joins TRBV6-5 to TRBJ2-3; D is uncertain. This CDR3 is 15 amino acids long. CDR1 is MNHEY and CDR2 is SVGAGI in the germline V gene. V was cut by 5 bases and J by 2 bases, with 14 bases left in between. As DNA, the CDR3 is TGTGCCAGCAGTACGGCAACAGAGAACACAGATACGCAGTATTTT. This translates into CASSTATENTDTQYF.

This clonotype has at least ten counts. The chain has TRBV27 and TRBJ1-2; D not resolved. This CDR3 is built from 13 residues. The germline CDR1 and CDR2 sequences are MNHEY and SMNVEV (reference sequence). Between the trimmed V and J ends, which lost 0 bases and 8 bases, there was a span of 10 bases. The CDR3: CASSLSESFGYTF. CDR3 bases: TGTGCCAGCAGTTTATCGGAGTCCTTCGGCTACACCTTC.

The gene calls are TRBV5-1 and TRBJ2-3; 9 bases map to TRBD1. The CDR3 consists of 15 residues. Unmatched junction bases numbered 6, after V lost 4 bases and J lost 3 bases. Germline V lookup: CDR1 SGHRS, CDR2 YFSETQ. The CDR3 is CASSAGQGGTDTQYF. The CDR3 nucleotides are TGCGCCAGCAGCGCGGGACAGGGAGGAACAGATACGCAGTATTTT.

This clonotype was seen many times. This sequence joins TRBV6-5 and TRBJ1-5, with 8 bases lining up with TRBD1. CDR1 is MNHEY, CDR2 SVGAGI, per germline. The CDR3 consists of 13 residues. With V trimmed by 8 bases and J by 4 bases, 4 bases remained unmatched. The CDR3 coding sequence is TGTGCCAGCCGCTACAGGGGGAATCAGCCCCAGCATTTT. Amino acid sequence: CASRYRGNQPQHF.

CDR3 protein: CASTRDYEQFF. CDR3 sequence (DNA): TGTGCCAGCACGCGAGATTACGAGCAGTTCTTC. The V and J genes are TRBV6-5 and TRBJ2-1; unclear D gene. V lost 7 bases to trimming and J lost 10 bases, with 11 bases between them. Per germline, CDR1 MNHEY and CDR2 SVGAGI. The CDR3 extends over 11 amino acids.

The CDR3 nucleotides are TGCAGCACCTTAGCGGGAGGCACAGATACGCAGTATTTT. Encoded protein: CSTLAGGTDTQYF. The chain couples TRBV29-1 to TRBJ2-3; 9 bases match TRBD2. The CDR3 has 13 amino acids. The ends lost 8 bases at V and 1 base at J; junction bases unmatched: 4. CDR1 is SQVTM, CDR2 ANQGSEA, per germline.

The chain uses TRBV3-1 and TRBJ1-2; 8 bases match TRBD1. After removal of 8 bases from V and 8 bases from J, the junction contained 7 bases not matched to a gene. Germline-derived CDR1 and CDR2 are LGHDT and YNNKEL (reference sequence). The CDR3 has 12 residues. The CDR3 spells CASVHTGGGYTF. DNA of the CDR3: TGTGCCAGCGTTCATACAGGGGGAGGCTACACCTTC.

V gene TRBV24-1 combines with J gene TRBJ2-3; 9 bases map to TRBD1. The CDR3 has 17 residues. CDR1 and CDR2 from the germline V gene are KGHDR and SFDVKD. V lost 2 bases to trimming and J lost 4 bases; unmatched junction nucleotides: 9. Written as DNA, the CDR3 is TGTGCCACCAGTGATTACCGGGACAGGGATACCGCAGATACGCAGTATTTT. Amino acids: CATSDYRDRDTADTQYF.

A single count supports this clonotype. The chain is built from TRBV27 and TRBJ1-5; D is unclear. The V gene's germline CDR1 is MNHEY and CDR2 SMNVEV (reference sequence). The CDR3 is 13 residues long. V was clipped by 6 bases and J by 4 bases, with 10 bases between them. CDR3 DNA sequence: TGTGCCAGCAGCCCGATCGGGAATCAGCCCCAGCATTTT. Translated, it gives CASSPIGNQPQHF.